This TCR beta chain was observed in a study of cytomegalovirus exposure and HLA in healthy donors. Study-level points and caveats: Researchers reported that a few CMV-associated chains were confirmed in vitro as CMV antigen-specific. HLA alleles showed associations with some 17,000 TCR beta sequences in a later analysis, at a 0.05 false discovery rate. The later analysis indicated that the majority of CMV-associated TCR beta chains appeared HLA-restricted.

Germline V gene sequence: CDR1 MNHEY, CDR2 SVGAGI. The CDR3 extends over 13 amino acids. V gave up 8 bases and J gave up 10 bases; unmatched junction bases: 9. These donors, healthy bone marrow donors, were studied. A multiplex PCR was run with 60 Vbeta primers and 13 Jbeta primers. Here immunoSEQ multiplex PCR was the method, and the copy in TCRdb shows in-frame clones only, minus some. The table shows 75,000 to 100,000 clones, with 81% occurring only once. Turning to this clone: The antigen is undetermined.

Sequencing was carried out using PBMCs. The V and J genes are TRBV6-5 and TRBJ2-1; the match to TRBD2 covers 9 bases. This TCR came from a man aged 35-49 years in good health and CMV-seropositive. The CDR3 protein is CASAGSAGGEQFF. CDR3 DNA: TGTGCCAGCGCGGGGTCGGCGGGAGGGGAGCAGTTCTTC.